These T cell receptor beta chains were read from a single sample in a study of blood T cell repertoires in COVID-19. Libraries were prepared by immunoSEQ multiplex PCR; TCRdb keeps only in-frame clonotypes and omits some of them. The sample contains fewer than 500,000 clones, 80% to 90% of which appear only once. The sample comprised PBMCs or T cells enriched from blood (not recorded which). These receptors originate from a man aged 25-40 years who had recovered from COVID-19. Both conserved end residues are part of each CDR3. The D gene is left open where the match is weak. A row's size may be missing; if present it is once, few, many or a size class.

j_call	d_call	clone_size	v_call	cdr3_nt	cdr3_aa
TRBJ2-2	NA	NA	TRBV19	TGTGCCAGCTTTAGGGGGACCTCTTCCACCGGGGAGCTGTTTTTT	CASFRGTSSTGELFF
TRBJ1-2	NA	once	TRBV19	TGTGCCAGTAGTATTGTGGCGGCAGATGGCTACACCTTC	CASSIVAADGYTF
TRBJ1-5	NA	NA	TRBV27	TGTGCCAGCAGTTTACCCGGTCAGCCCCAGCATTTT	CASSLPGQPQHF
TRBJ1-4	NA	NA	TRBV5-1	TGCGCCAGCAGCTTACAGGGTAATGAAAAACTGTTTTTT	CASSLQGNEKLFF
TRBJ2-7	TRBD2	NA	TRBV4-1	TGCGCCAGCAGCCAAGTGGGTAGCGGGGATCCTGACTCCTACGAGCAGTACTTC	CASSQVGSGDPDSYEQYF
TRBJ1-3	NA	few	TRBV3-1/TRBV3-2	TGTGCCAGCACGGAGGACGTTGGAAACACCATATATTTT	CASTEDVGNTIYF
TRBJ2-7	TRBD1	NA	TRBV10-3	TGTGCCATCAGTGATTGGGACAGCGTGGGGGAGCAGTACTTC	CAISDWDSVGEQYF
TRBJ2-3	NA	few	TRBV6-1	TGTGCCAGCAGTGAATTCAGGGCCGCAGATACGCAGTATTTT	CASSEFRAADTQYF
TRBJ2-5	NA	once	TRBV10-1	TGCGCCAGCAGTGCCCGGAGCGGCAGGAGCTTTCAAGAGACCCAGTACTTC	CASSARSGRSFQETQYF
TRBJ2-1	NA	NA	TRBV21-1	TGTGCCAGCAGCAGAACAGGGGGGAAATGGAATGAGCAGTTCTTC	CASSRTGGKWNEQFF
TRBJ2-7	NA	NA	TRBV19	TGTGCCAGTAGTATGAGTCGGGACTGGGGCGGTTCCGGTGCCTACGAGCAGTACTTC	CASSMSRDWGGSGAYEQYF
TRBJ2-7	NA	NA	TRBV7-9	TGTGCCAGCAGCTTAAAGTTGGAGGAGGGGGAGCAGTACTTC	CASSLKLEEGEQYF
TRBJ2-5	NA	NA	TRBV7-8	TGTGCCAGCAGCCACGGGGGAGGGGGACAGACCCAGTACTTC	CASSHGGGGQTQYF
TRBJ2-7	NA	NA	TRBV18	TGTGCCAGCTCACCGACGCAGGGTACTGGGGAGCAGTACTTC	CASSPTQGTGEQYF
TRBJ2-1	NA	NA	TRBV25-1	TGTGCCAGCAGTGAATATCCTGATGGCAGGGAGCAGTTCTTC	CASSEYPDGREQFF
TRBJ2-3	TRBD1	NA	TRBV5-1	TGCGCCAGCAGCTCGAGGACAGGGGACACAGATACGCAGTATTTT	CASSSRTGDTDTQYF
TRBJ1-3	NA	NA	TRBV5-6	TGTGCCAGCTCCCCCCGCTGGGAGGGGTACGGAAACACCATATATTTT	CASSPRWEGYGNTIYF
TRBJ2-5	NA	NA	TRBV19	TGTGCCAGTACCCCGACAGCCGAAGAGACCCAGTACTTC	CASTPTAEETQYF
TRBJ2-5	NA	NA	TRBV27	TGTGCCAGCAGTTTAAAGTTCGTGGCGGGAGAGACCCAGTACTTC	CASSLKFVAGETQYF
TRBJ2-3	TRBD2	NA	TRBV18	TGTGCCAGCTCCCTACAGGGACTAGCGGGAGTGGTAGATACGCAGTATTTT	CASSLQGLAGVVDTQYF
TRBJ2-5	TRBD1	NA	TRBV6-5	TGTGCCAGCAGCCGAACAGGGGGAGAGACCCAGTACTTC	CASSRTGGETQYF
TRBJ2-1	NA	NA	TRBV7-9	TGTGCCAGCAGCCCCAAATCCTACAATGAGCAGTTCTTC	CASSPKSYNEQFF
TRBJ1-1	NA	NA	TRBV5-1	TGCGCCAGCAGCTTGGTGGCCGCCGACACTGAAGCTTTCTTT	CASSLVAADTEAFF
TRBJ1-2	NA	NA	TRBV29-1	TGCAGCGTTGGCGTGGACACCTTTAACTATGGCTACACCTTC	CSVGVDTFNYGYTF